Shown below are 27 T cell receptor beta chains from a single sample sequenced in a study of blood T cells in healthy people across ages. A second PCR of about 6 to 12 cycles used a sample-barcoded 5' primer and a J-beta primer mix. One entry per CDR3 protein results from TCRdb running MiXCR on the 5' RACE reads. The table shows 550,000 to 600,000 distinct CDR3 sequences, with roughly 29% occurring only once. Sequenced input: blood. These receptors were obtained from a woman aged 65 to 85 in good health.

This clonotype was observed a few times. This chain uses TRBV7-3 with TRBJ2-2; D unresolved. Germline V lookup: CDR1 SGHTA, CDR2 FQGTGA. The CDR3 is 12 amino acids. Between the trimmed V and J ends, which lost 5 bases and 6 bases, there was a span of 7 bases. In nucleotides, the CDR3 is TGTGCCAGCAGCCGCCGGGCCGGGGAGCTGTTTTTT. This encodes CASSRRAGELFF.

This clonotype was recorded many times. The CDR3 DNA is TGTGCCACCTCTACGACAGGGAGGAACTACGAGCAGTACTTC. This sequence encodes CATSTTGRNYEQYF. This sequence joins TRBV2 and TRBJ2-1; a weak D match, TRBD1 (7 bases). The end of the DNA aligns better with TRBJ2-7, so the J call may be wrong. CDR3 length: 14 residues. The V gene's germline CDR1 is SNHLY and CDR2 FYNNEI.

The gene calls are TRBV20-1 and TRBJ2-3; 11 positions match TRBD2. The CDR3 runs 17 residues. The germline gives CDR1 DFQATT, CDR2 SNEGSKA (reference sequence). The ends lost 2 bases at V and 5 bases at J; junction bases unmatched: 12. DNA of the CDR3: TGCAGTGCTAGACTAGCGGGGGGCATCACATTGGTAGATACGCAGTATTTT. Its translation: CSARLAGGITLVDTQYF.

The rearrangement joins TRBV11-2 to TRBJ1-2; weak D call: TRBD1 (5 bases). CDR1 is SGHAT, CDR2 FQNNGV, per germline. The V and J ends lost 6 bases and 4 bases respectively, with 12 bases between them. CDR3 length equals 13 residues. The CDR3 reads CASRSGFGYGYTF. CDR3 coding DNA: TGTGCCAGCAGATCAGGGTTCGGCTATGGCTACACCTTC.

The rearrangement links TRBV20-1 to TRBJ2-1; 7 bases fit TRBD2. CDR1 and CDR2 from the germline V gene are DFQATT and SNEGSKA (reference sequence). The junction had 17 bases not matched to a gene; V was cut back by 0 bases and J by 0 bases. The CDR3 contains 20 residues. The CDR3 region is CSARDPNFRSGVISYNEQFF. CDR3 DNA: TGCAGTGCTAGAGATCCTAATTTTCGGAGCGGGGTGATCTCCTACAATGAGCAGTTCTTC.

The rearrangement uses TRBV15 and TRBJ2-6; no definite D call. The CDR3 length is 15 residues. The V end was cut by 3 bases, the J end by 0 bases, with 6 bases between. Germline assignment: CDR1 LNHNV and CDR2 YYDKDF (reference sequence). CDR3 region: CATSRLSSGANVLTF. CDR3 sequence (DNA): TGTGCCACCAGCAGGCTCTCCTCTGGGGCCAACGTCCTGACTTTC.

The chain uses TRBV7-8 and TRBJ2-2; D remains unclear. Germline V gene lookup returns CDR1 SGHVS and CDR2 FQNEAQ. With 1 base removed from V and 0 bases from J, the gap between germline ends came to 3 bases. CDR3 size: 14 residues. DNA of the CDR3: TGTGCCAGCAGCTTAGTAGCGAACACCGGGGAGCTGTTTTTT. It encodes CASSLVANTGELFF.

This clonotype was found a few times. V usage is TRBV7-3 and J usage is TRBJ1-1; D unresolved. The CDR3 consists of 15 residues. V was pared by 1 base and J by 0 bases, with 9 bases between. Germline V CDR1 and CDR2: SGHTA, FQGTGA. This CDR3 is CASSLSTAMNTEAFF. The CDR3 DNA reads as TGTGCCAGCAGCTTAAGTACGGCTATGAACACTGAAGCTTTCTTT. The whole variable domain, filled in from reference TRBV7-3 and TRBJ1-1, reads GAGVSQTPSNKVTEKGKYVELRCDPISGHTALYWYRQSLGQGPEFLIYFQGTGAADDSGLPNDRFFAVRPEGSVSTLKIQRTERGDSAVYLCASSLSTAMNTEAFFGQGTRLTVV.

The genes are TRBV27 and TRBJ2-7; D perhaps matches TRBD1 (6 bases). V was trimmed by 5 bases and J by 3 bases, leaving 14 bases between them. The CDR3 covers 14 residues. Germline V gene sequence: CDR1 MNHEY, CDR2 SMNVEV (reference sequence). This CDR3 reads CASSPWDKIYEQYF. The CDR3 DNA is TGTGCCAGCAGTCCCTGGGACAAGATCTACGAGCAGTACTTC.

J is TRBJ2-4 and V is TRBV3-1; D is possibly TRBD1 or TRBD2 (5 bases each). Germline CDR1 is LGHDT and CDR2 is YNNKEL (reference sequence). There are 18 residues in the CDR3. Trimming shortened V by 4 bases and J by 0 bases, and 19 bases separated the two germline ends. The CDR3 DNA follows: TGTGCCAGCAGCCCCCCGACTGGGGGAGAACTAGCCAAAAACATTCAGTACTTC. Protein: CASSPPTGGELAKNIQYF.

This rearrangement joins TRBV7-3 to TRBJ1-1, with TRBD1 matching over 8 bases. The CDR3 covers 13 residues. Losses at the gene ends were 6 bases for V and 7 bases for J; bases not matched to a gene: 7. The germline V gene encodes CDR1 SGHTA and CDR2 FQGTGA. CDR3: CASSQTGAGEAFF. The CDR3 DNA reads TGTGCCAGCAGTCAGACAGGGGCTGGTGAAGCTTTCTTT.

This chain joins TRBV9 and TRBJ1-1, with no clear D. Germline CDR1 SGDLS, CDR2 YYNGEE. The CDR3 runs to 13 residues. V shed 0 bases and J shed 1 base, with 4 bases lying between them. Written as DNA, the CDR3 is TGTGCCAGCAGCGTAGGGTCGAACACTGAAGCTTTCTTT. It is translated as CASSVGSNTEAFF. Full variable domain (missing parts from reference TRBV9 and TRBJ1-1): DSGVTQTPKHLITATGQRVTLRCSPRSGDLSVYWYQQSLDQGLQFLIQYYNGEERAKGNILERFSAQQFPDLHSELNLSSLELGDSALYFCASSVGSNTEAFFGQGTRLTVV.

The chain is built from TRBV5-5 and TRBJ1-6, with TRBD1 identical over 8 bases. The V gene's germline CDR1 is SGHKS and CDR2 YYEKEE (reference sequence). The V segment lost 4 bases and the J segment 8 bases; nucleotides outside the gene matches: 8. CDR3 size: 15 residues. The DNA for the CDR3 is TGTGCCAGCAGCCTCTCGACAGGGGAATATTCACCCCTCCACTTT. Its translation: CASSLSTGEYSPLHF.

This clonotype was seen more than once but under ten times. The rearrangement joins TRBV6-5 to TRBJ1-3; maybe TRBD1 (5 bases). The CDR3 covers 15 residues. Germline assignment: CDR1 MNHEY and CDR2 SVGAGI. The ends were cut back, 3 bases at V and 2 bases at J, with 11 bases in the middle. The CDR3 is CASSYSSGAGNTIYF. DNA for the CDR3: TGTGCCAGCAGTTATTCTTCGGGGGCTGGAAACACCATATATTTT.

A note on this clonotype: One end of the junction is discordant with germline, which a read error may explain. The CDR3 DNA reads TGTGCTAGCAGCTTAGAGGGACTCCGCACAGATACGCAGTATTTT. It yields the protein CASSLEGLRTDTQYF. This rearrangement joins TRBV7-7 to TRBJ2-3; a possible D gene is TRBD2 (6 bases). Germline assignment: CDR1 SSHAT and CDR2 FNYEAQ (reference sequence). This CDR3 region has 15 residues.

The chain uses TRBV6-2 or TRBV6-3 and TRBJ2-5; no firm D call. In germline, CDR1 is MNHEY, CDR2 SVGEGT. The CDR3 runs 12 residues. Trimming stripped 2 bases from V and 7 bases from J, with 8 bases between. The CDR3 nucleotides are TGTGCCAGCAGTTACGTAAGCGCGACCCAGTACTTC. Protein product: CASSYVSATQYF.

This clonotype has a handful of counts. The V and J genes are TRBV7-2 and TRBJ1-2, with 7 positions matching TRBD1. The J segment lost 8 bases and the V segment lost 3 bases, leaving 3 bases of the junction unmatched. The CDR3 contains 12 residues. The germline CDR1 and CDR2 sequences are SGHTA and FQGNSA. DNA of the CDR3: TGTGCCAGCAGCTTGCCAGGGGGAGGCTACACCTTC. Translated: CASSLPGGGYTF.

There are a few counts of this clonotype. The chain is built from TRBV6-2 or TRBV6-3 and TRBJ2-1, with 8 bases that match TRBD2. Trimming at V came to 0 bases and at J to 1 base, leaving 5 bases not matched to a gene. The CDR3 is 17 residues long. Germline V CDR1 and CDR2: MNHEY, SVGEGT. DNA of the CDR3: TGTGCCAGCAGTTACTCCGGGGCTAGCGGGTCCTACAATGAGCAGTTCTTC. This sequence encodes CASSYSGASGSYNEQFF.

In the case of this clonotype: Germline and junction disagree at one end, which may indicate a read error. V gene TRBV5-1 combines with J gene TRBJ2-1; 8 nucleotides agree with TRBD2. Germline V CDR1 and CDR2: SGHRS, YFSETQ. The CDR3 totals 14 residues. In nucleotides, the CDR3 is TGTGCCAGCAGCTTTCGGGGGGGTTACAATGAGCAGTTCTTC. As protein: CASSFRGGYNEQFF. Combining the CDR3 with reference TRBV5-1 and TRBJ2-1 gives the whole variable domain KAGVTQTPRYLIKTRGQQVTLSCSPISGHRSVSWYQQTPGQGLQFLFEYFSETQRNKGNFPGRFSGRQFSNSRSEMNVSTLELGDSALYLCASSFRGGYNEQFFGPGTRLTVL.

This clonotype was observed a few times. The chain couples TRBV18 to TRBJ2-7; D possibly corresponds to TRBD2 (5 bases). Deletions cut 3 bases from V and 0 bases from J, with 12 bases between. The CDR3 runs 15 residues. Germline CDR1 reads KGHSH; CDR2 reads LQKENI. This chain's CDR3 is CASSPRDGSSYEQYF. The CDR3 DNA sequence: TGTGCCAGCTCACCCCGAGATGGGAGCTCCTACGAGCAGTACTTC.

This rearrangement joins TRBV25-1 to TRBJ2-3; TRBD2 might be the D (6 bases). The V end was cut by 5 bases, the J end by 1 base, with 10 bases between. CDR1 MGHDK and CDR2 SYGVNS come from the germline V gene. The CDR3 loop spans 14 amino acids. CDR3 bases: TGTGCCAGCAGTAATCCGGGGGGCACAGATACGCAGTATTTT. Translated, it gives CASSNPGGTDTQYF. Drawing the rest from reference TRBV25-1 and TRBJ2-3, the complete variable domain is EADIYQTPRYLVIGTGKKITLECSQTMGHDKMYWYQQDPGMELHLIHYSYGVNSTEKGDLSSESTVSRIRTEHFPLTLESARPSHTSQYLCASSNPGGTDTQYFGPGTRLTVL.

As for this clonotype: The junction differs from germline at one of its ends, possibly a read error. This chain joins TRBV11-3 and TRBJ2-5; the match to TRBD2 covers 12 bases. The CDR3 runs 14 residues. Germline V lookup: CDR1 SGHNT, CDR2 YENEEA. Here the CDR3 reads CASSPGETSGGQRF. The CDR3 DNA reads TGTGCCAGCAGCCCAGGGGAGACTAGCGGGGGTCAAAGGTTC. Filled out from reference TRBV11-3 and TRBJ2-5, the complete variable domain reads EAGVVQSPRYKIIEKKQPVAFWCNPISGHNTLYWYLQNLGQGPELLIRYENEEAVDDSQLPKDRFSAERLKGVDSTLKIQPAELGDSAVYLCASSPGETSGGQRFGPGTRLLVL.

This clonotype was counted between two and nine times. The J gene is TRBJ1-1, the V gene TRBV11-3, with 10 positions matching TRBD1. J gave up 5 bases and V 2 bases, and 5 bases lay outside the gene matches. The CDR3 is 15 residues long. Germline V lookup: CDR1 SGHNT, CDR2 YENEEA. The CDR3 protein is CASSLQRDRGTEAFF. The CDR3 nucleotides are TGTGCCAGCAGCTTACAGCGGGACAGGGGAACTGAAGCTTTCTTT.

This chain's CDR3 is CASSLSGTSGRSDTQYF. The DNA for the CDR3 is TGTGCCAGCAGCCTCTCCGGGACTAGCGGGCGGTCAGATACGCAGTATTTT. This sequence joins TRBV5-5 and TRBJ2-3; 12 bases match TRBD2. J lost 4 bases, V lost 4 bases, and 10 bases had no gene match. This CDR3 is 17 amino acids long. Germline V lookup: CDR1 SGHKS, CDR2 YYEKEE (reference sequence).

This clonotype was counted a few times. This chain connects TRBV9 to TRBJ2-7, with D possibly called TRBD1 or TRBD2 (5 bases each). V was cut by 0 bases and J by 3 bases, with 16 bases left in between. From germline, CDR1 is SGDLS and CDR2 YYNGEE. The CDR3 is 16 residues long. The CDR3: CASSVGDGIEGYEQYF. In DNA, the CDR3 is TGTGCCAGCAGCGTAGGGGACGGGATCGAGGGCTACGAGCAGTACTTC. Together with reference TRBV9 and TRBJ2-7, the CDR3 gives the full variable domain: DSGVTQTPKHLITATGQRVTLRCSPRSGDLSVYWYQQSLDQGLQFLIQYYNGEERAKGNILERFSAQQFPDLHSELNLSSLELGDSALYFCASSVGDGIEGYEQYFGPGTRLTVT.

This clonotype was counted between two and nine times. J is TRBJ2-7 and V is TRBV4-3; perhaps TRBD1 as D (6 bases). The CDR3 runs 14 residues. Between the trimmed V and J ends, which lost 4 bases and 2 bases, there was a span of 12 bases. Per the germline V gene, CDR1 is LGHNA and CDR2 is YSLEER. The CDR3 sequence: CASSPRDNTYEQYF. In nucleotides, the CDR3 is TGCGCCAGCAGCCCCCGGGACAATACCTACGAGCAGTACTTC.

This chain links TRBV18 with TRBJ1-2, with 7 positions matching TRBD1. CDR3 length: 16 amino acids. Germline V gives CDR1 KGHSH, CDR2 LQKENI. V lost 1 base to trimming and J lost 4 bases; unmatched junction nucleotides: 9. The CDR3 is CASSPLDWAGGYGYTF. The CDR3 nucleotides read TGTGCCAGCTCACCACTGGACTGGGCAGGGGGCTATGGCTACACCTTC.